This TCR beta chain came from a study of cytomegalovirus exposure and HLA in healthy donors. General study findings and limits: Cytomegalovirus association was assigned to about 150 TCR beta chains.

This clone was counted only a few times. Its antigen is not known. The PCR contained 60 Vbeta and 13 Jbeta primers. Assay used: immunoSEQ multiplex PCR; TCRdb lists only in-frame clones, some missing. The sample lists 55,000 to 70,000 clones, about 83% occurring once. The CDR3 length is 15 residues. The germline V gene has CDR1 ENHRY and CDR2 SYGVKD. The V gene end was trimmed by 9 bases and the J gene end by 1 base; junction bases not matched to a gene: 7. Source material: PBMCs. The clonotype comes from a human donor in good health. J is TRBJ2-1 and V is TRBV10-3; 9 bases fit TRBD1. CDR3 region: CAMGTGRGSYNEQFF. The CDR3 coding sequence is TGTGCCATGGGGACAGGGAGGGGGTCCTACAATGAGCAGTTCTTC.